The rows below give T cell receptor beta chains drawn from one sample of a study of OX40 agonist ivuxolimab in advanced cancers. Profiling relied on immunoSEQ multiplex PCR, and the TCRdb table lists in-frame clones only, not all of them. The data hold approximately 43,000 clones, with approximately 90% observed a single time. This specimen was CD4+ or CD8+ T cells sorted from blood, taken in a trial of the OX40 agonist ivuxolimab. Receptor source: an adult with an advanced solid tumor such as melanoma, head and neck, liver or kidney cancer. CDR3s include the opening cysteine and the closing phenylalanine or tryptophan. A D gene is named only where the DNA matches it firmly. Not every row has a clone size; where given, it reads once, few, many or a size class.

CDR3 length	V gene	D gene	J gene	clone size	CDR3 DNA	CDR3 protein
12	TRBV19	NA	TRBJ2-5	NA	TGTGCCAGTAGTTCGGGAATTGGGACCCAGTACTTC	CASSSGIGTQYF
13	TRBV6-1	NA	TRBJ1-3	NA	TGTGCCAGCAGTGACAGGGCTGGAAACACCATATATTTT	CASSDRAGNTIYF
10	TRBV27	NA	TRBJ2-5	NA	TGTGCCAGCAGTTTTGAGACCCAGTACTTC	CASSFETQYF
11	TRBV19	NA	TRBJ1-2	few	TGTGCCAGTAATTCCGTCCGTGGCTACACCTTC	CASNSVRGYTF
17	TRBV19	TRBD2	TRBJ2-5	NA	TGTGCCAGTAGTATGTATAGCGGGAGGGCCGTGGAAGAGACCCAGTACTTC	CASSMYSGRAVEETQYF
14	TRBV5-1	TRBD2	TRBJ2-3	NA	TGCGCCAGCAGTATTAGCGGGAGAACAGATACGCAGTATTTT	CASSISGRTDTQYF
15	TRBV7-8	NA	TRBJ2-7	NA	TGTGCCAGCAGCTTGACAGGAGGGGAGACCTACGAGCAGTACTTC	CASSLTGGETYEQYF
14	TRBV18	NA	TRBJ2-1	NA	TGTGCCAGCTCACAAGACGCGGGTAGAGGTGAGCAGTTCTTC	CASSQDAGRGEQFF
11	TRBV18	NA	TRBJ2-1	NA	TGTGCCAGCTCACGAGACCAGAGAGAGTTCTTC	CASSRDQREFF
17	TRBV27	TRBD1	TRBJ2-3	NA	TGTGCCAGCAGTTTTTCACAGGGGGGATCTAACATGAATACGCAGTATTTT	CASSFSQGGSNMNTQYF
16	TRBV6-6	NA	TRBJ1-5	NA	TGTGCCAGCAGAAAGGGCCCCTTGGCCCCCAATCAGCCCCAGCATTTT	CASRKGPLAPNQPQHF